Presented here are 18 T cell receptor beta chains from one specimen sequenced in a study of identical twins. MiXCR, applied by TCRdb to the 5' RACE reads, yields one record per CDR3 protein. The profile shows roughly 470,000 distinct CDR3 sequences, roughly an eighth of them singletons. These data were also filed under a second study, of yellow fever vaccine responses in identical twins.

Material: CD4+ T cells sorted from blood. The source is a woman aged 18-30 years in good health.

The V call is TRBV5-1, the J call TRBJ2-3, with D possibly being TRBD2 (5 bases). This CDR3 is 15 amino acids long. In germline, CDR1 is SGHRS, CDR2 YFSETQ. Trimming pared 1 base from V and 2 bases from J, leaving 11 bases between. CDR3 sequence reads: CASSLSQRPTDTQYF. Written as DNA, the CDR3 is TGCGCCAGCAGCTTGTCCCAGCGGCCCACAGATACGCAGTATTTT.

This clonotype has ten or more counts. The chain has TRBV12-3 or TRBV12-4 and TRBJ2-3; D is unresolved. Trimming pared 3 bases from V and 6 bases from J, leaving 10 bases between. CDR3 length equals 13 residues. CDR3 DNA sequence: TGTGCCAGCAGTTTGTTGCGCAAGGATACGCAGTATTTT. It is translated as CASSLLRKDTQYF.

The chain recombines TRBV9 with TRBJ2-3; no definite D call. V was cut by 3 bases and J by 2 bases, with 7 bases left in between. This CDR3 has 13 residues. Germline-derived CDR1 and CDR2 are SGDLS and YYNGEE. CDR3 sequence: CASSETYTDTQYF. As DNA, the CDR3 is TGTGCCAGCAGCGAGACCTACACAGATACGCAGTATTTT.

This clonotype was picked up a small number of times. V usage is TRBV7-2 and J usage is TRBJ2-1, with D perhaps TRBD2 (5 bases). The CDR3 contains 12 residues. V lost 1 base and J 10 bases, leaving 8 bases between the germline ends. The germline V gene has CDR1 SGHTA and CDR2 FQGNSA. The CDR3 sequence: CASSLVAKEQFF. CDR3 nucleotide sequence: TGTGCCAGCAGCTTAGTAGCGAAAGAGCAGTTCTTC. The full variable domain, in which reference TRBV7-2 and TRBJ2-1 provide the parts outside the CDR3, is GAGVSQSPSNKVTEKGKDVELRCDPISGHTALYWYRQSLGQGLEFLIYFQGNSAPDKSGLPSDRFSAERTGGSVSTLTIQRTQQEDSAVYLCASSLVAKEQFFGPGTRLTVL.

This chain joins TRBV6-5 and TRBJ2-1, with a possible D match to TRBD1 (5 bases). CDR1 is MNHEY, CDR2 SVGAGI, per germline. V was shortened by 10 bases and J by 8 bases, with 12 bases between the two germline ends. CDR3 length: 11 amino acids. This CDR3 is CATSRGDEQFF. CDR3 bases: TGTGCCACTTCAAGGGGTGATGAGCAGTTCTTC.

In its sample, this clonotype was seen many times. The gene calls are TRBV11-2 and TRBJ2-5, with 10 positions matching TRBD2. CDR1 is SGHAT and CDR2 is FQNNGV in the germline V gene. With 4 bases clipped from V and 2 bases from J, the junction kept 4 bases outside the gene matches. CDR3 length: 15 residues. The CDR3 protein is CASSSLAGKQETQYF. CDR3 sequence (DNA): TGTGCCAGCAGCTCACTAGCGGGGAAACAAGAGACCCAGTACTTC. Together with reference TRBV11-2 and TRBJ2-5, the CDR3 gives the full variable domain: EAGVAQSPRYKIIEKRQSVAFWCNPISGHATLYWYQQILGQGPKLLIQFQNNGVVDDSQLPKDRFSAERLKGVDSTLKIQPAKLEDSAVYLCASSSLAGKQETQYFGPGTRLLVL.

J is TRBJ2-7 and V is TRBV28; D may be TRBD1 (5 bases). V shed 6 bases and J shed 5 bases, with 17 bases lying between them. The CDR3 runs to 14 residues. Germline V gene sequence: CDR1 MDHEN, CDR2 SYDVKM. The CDR3 DNA is TGTGCCAGCAGAGGAACAGGAGCCCCCCACGAGCAGTACTTC. This translates into CASRGTGAPHEQYF.

This clonotype was detected many times. CDR3 DNA sequence: TGTGCCAGCAGTGAGGACCCCGGGAATCAGCCCCAGCATTTT. This codes for CASSEDPGNQPQHF. The chain links TRBV2 to TRBJ1-5; no clear D gene. V lost 3 bases, J lost 4 bases, and 10 bases lay in between. The CDR3 sequence is 14 residues long. Germline lookup yields CDR1 SNHLY and CDR2 FYNNEI.

The rearrangement joins TRBV7-2 to TRBJ2-2, with D unresolved. Trimming shortened V by 5 bases and J by 1 base, and 5 bases separated the two germline ends. Looked up from germline, CDR1 is SGHTA and CDR2 is FQGNSA. This CDR3 is 13 amino acids long. This CDR3 reads CASSHRNTGELFF. CDR3 DNA: TGTGCCAGCAGCCACAGGAACACCGGGGAGCTGTTTTTT.

This clonotype turned up a few times. The rearrangement links TRBV15 to TRBJ2-2; weak D call: TRBD2 (5 bases). Trimming left V 0 bases short and J 0 bases short, with 8 bases between. The CDR3 length is 16 residues. In germline, CDR1 is LNHNV, CDR2 YYDKDF (reference sequence). CDR3 coding DNA: TGTGCCACCAGCAGAGATCCAGCGGCGAACACCGGGGAGCTGTTTTTT. Protein: CATSRDPAANTGELFF. Based on the CDR3 plus reference TRBV15 and TRBJ2-2, the full variable domain is DAMVIQNPRYQVTQFGKPVTLSCSQTLNHNVMYWYQQKSSQAPKLLFHYYDKDFNNEADTPDNFQSRRPNTSFCFLDIRSPGLGDTAMYLCATSRDPAANTGELFFGEGSRLTVL.

The genes are TRBV24-1 and TRBJ2-5; 11 positions agree with TRBD2. CDR1 and CDR2 (germline): KGHDR, SFDVKD. The CDR3 is 15 amino acids. J gave up 3 bases and V 3 bases, and 2 bases lay outside the gene matches. CDR3 coding DNA: TGTGCCACCAGTGATCCGGGACTAGCGGAAGAGACCCAGTACTTC. Protein product: CATSDPGLAEETQYF.

This clonotype appeared many times. The chain is built from TRBV5-4 and TRBJ2-7; possibly TRBD2 for D (5 bases). The V and J ends lost 0 bases and 3 bases respectively, with 7 bases between them. The CDR3 runs 13 residues. Germline CDR1 and CDR2: SGHNT and YYREEE (reference sequence). Written as DNA, the CDR3 is TGTGCCAGCAGCTTGGTCGGGATCTACGAGCAGTACTTC. Residues: CASSLVGIYEQYF.

This chain connects TRBV4-3 to TRBJ2-7; TRBD2 matches at 8 bases. Looked up from germline, CDR1 is LGHNA and CDR2 is YSLEER. The CDR3 contains 15 residues. V was clipped by 1 base and J by 7 bases; unmatched bases: 9. The CDR3 sequence is CASSQVTGGPNEQYF. The CDR3 DNA sequence: TGCGCCAGCAGCCAAGTCACGGGAGGGCCTAATGAGCAGTACTTC.

Ten or more counts support this clonotype. This chain joins TRBV5-1 and TRBJ2-7, with D possibly TRBD2 on 7 matching bases. In germline, CDR1 is SGHRS, CDR2 YFSETQ. The CDR3 spans 14 residues. The V end lost 0 bases, the J end lost 3 bases, and 10 bases lay between the germline ends. The CDR3: CASSLAGGLYEQYF. Written as DNA, the CDR3 is TGCGCCAGCAGCTTGGCGGGGGGCCTCTACGAGCAGTACTTC.

The genes are TRBV12-3 or TRBV12-4 and TRBJ2-1; D uncertain. V dropped 3 bases and J dropped 5 bases, with 14 bases sitting between them. The CDR3 loop spans 15 amino acids. The DNA of the CDR3 is TGTGCCAGCAGTTTGGTACTATCGCTTCACAATGAGCAGTTCTTC. It encodes CASSLVLSLHNEQFF.

The DNA for the CDR3 is TGTGCCAGCAGACCAAAAGGACTTACGTACTACGAGCAGTACTTC. The encoded protein is CASRPKGLTYYEQYF. The V and J genes are TRBV6-1 and TRBJ2-7, with D maybe TRBD2 (5 bases). V shed 6 bases and J shed 3 bases, with 18 bases lying between them. CDR1 and CDR2 (germline): MNHNS, SASEGT. This CDR3 is built from 15 residues.

This rearrangement joins TRBV3-1 to TRBJ2-6; possible D gene TRBD2, 6 bases. Germline V gene sequence: CDR1 LGHDT, CDR2 YNNKEL (reference sequence). V was clipped by 5 bases and J by 0 bases, with 23 bases between them. This CDR3 is built from 20 residues. For the CDR3, the DNA is TGTGCCAGCAGCAGTACGGGGGACTTTCGGTTCCTCTCTGGGGCCAACGTCCTGACTTTC. Translation: CASSSTGDFRFLSGANVLTF.

A few counts support this clonotype. This chain joins TRBV30 and TRBJ1-2, with D perhaps TRBD1 (6 bases). This CDR3 has 16 amino acids. Per the germline V gene, CDR1 is GTSNPN and CDR2 is SVGIG (reference sequence). V was clipped by 3 bases and J by 8 bases, with 25 bases between them. This CDR3 reads CAWSFRGGAGASGYTF. In nucleotides, the CDR3 is TGTGCCTGGAGCTTCCGAGGGGGGGCCGGGGCGTCCGGCTACACCTTC.